One T cell receptor beta chain is described in this entry. Its antigen is unknown. Germline CDR1 reads SGHRS; CDR2 reads YFSETQ. The CDR3 spans 14 residues. V lost 4 bases, J lost 5 bases, and 12 bases lay in between. Only in-frame clones appear in the TCRdb table, and some are missing; sequencing was by immunoSEQ multiplex PCR. Here the sample spans 28,000 or so clones, roughly 86% being singletons. The data originate from a study of T cells in narcolepsy. About the study: Enrolled donors included narcolepsy type 1 or type 2 patients and healthy controls.

The study, taken as a whole, reports: Autoreactive HCRT-specific and TRIB2-specific clonotypes were marked in same-patient CSF-versus-blood CD4+ comparisons.

The TCR comes from a human donor with narcolepsy. This sequence joins TRBV5-1 and TRBJ1-4; the D is unclear. Material for sequencing was CD45RA- memory CD4+ T cells from PBMCs. CDR3 in amino acids: CASSKGEGNEKLFF. The CDR3, as DNA: TGCGCCAGCAGCAAGGGAGAGGGCAATGAAAAACTGTTTTTT.